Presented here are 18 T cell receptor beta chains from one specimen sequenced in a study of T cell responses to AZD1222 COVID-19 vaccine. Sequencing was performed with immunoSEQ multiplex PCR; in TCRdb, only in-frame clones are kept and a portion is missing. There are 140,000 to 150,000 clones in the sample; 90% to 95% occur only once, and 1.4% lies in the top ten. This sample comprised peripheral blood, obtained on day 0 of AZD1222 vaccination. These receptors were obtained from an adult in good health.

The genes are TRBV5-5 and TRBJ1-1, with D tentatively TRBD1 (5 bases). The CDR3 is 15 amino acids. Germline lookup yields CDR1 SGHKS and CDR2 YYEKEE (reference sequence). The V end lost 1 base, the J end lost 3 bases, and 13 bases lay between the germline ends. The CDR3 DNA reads TGTGCCAGCAGCTTGTGGGCAGGGACGGACACTGAAGCTTTCTTT. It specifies CASSLWAGTDTEAFF.

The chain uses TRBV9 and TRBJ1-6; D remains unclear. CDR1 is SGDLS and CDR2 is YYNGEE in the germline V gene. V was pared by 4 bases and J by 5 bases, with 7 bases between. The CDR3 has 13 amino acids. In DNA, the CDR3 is TGTGCCAGCAGCCTTCTCGATAATTCACCCCTCCACTTT. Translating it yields CASSLLDNSPLHF.

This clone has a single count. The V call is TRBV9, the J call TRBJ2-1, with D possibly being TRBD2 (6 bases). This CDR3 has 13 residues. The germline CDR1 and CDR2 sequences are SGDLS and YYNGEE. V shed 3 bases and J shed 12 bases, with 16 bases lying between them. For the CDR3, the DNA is TGTGCCAGCAGCGCCTCCGTGGACTACATGCAGTTCTTC. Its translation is CASSASVDYMQFF.

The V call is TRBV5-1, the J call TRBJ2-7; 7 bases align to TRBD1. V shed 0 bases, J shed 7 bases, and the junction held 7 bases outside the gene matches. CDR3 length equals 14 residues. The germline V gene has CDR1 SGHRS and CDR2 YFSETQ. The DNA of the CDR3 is TGCGCCAGCAGCTTGGTTCAGGGGGTTGGGGAGCAGTACTTC. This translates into CASSLVQGVGEQYF.

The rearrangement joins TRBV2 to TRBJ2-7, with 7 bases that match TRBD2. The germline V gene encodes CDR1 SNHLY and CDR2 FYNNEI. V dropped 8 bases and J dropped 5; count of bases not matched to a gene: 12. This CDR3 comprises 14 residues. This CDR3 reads CASEGYGTTNEQYF. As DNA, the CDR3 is TGTGCCAGCGAGGGGTATGGGACTACCAACGAGCAGTACTTC.

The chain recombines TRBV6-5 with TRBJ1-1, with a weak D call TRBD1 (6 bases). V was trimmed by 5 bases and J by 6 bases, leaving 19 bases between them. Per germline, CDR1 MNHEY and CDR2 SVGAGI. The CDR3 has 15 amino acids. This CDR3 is CASSLRTAPPPEAFF. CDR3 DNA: TGTGCCAGCAGTCTACGGACAGCCCCGCCGCCTGAAGCTTTCTTT.

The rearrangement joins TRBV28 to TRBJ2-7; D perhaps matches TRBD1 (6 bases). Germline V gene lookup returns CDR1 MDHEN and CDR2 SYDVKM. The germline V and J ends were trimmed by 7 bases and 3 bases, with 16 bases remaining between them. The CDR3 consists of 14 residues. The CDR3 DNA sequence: TGTGCCAGCACCCACCGGGACATAGGCTACGAGCAGTACTTC. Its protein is CASTHRDIGYEQYF. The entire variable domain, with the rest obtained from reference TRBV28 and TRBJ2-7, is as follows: DVKVTQSSRYLVKRTGEKVFLECVQDMDHENMFWYRQDPGLGLRLIYFSYDVKMKEKGDIPEGYSVSREKKERFSLILESASTNQTSMYLCASTHRDIGYEQYFGPGTRLTVT.

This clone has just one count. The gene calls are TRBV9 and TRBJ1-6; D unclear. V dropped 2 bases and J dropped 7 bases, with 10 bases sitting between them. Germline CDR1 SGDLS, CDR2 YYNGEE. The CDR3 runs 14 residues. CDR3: CASSVAGFNSPLHF. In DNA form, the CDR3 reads TGTGCCAGCAGCGTCGCGGGCTTCAATTCACCCCTCCACTTT. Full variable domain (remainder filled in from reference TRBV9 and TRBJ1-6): DSGVTQTPKHLITATGQRVTLRCSPRSGDLSVYWYQQSLDQGLQFLIQYYNGEERAKGNILERFSAQQFPDLHSELNLSSLELGDSALYFCASSVAGFNSPLHFGNGTRLTVT.

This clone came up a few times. In DNA form, the CDR3 reads TGTGCCAGTAGCTTGAGCAGGGGTGAAAAACTGTTTTTT. This gives the protein CASSLSRGEKLFF. The chain links TRBV19 to TRBJ1-4; D is possibly TRBD1 (6 bases). Germline V gene sequence: CDR1 LNHDA, CDR2 SQIVND (reference sequence). V was pared by 6 bases and J by 7 bases, with 12 bases between. The CDR3 covers 13 residues.

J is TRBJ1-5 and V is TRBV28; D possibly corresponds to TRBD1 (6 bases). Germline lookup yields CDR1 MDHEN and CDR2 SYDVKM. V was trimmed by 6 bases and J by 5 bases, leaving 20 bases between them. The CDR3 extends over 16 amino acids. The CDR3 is CASRPGGGPADQPQHF. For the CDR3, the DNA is TGTGCCAGCAGGCCGGGGGGGGGCCCGGCCGATCAGCCCCAGCATTTT.

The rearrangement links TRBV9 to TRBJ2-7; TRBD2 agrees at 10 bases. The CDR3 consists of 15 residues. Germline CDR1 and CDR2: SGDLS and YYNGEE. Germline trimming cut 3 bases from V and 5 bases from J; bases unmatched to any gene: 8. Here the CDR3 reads CASSENSGTSDEQYF. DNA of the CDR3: TGTGCCAGCAGCGAAAACTCCGGGACTAGCGACGAGCAGTACTTC. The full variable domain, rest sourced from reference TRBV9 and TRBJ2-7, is DSGVTQTPKHLITATGQRVTLRCSPRSGDLSVYWYQQSLDQGLQFLIQYYNGEERAKGNILERFSAQQFPDLHSELNLSSLELGDSALYFCASSENSGTSDEQYFGPGTRLTVT.

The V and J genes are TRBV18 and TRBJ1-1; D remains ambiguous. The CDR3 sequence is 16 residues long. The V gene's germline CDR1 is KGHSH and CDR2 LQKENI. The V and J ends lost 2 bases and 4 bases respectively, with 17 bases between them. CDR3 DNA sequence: TGTGCCAGCTCACCATTACCTGGGGTTCTCGCCACTGAAGCTTTCTTT. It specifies CASSPLPGVLATEAFF.

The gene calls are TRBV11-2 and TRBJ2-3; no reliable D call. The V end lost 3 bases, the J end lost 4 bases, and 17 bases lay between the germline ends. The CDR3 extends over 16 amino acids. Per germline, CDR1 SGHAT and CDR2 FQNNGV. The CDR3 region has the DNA TGTGCCAGCAGCTTGGCCGGCCAAGTATGGCCAGATACGCAGTATTTT. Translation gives CASSLAGQVWPDTQYF.

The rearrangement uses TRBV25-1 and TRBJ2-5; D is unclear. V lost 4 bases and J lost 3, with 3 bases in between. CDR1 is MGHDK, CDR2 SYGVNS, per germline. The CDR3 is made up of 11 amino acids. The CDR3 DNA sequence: TGTGCCAGCAGTGGAAAAGAGACCCAGTACTTC. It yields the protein CASSGKETQYF.

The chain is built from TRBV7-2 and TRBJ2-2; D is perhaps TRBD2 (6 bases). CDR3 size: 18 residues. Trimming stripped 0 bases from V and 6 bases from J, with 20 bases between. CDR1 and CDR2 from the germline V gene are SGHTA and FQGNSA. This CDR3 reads CASSLALSGSAVSGELFF. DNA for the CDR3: TGTGCCAGCAGCTTAGCGTTATCCGGGAGTGCGGTCTCCGGGGAGCTGTTTTTT. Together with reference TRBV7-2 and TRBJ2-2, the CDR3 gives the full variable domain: GAGVSQSPSNKVTEKGKDVELRCDPISGHTALYWYRQSLGQGLEFLIYFQGNSAPDKSGLPSDRFSAERTGGSVSTLTIQRTQQEDSAVYLCASSLALSGSAVSGELFFGEGSRLTVL.

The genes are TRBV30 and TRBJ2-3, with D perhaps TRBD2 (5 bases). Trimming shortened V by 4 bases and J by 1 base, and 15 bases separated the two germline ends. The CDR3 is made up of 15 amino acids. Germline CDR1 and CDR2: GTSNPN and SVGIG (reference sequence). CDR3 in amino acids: CAWTGRLAGTDTQYF. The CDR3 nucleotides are TGTGCCTGGACAGGTCGGCTAGCAGGCACAGATACGCAGTATTTT.

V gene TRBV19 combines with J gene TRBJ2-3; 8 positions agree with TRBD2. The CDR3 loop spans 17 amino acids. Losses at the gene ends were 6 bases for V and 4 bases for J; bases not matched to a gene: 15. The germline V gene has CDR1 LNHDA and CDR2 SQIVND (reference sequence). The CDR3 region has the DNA TGTGCCAGTAGCCGCCTTCCCGGGGGGGCCGGCGCAGATACGCAGTATTTT. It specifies CASSRLPGGAGADTQYF.

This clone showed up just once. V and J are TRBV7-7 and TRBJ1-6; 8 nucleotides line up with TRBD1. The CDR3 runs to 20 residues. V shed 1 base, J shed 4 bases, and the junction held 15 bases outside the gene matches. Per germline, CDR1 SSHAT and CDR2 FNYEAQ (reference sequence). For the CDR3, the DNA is TGTGCCAGCAGCTTAGAGCCCGGGACAGGATCTACAATTTATAATTCACCCCTCCACTTT. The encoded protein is CASSLEPGTGSTIYNSPLHF.